This TCR beta chain was profiled in a study of T cell clonotyping in hematopoietic cell transplantation. Study outcomes and limitations: Few recipient clonotypes overlapped donors; over 97% were de novo at given depth. Pathologically expanded recipient clonotypes increased progressively from day 30 to day 180 as diversity fell.

Comment on this clone: Its target is unknown.

Germline V lookup: CDR1 SGHAT, CDR2 FQNNGV. CDR3 length: 12 amino acids. V was shortened by 5 bases and J by 0 bases, with 5 bases between the two germline ends. TCRdb's table, derived via immunoSEQ multiplex PCR, lists solely in-frame clones and lacks some. The sample yields 10,000 or so clones, around 80% seen once. Documented time point: recipient sample about 28 days before transplant, after cytoreduction. Source: peripheral blood mononuclear cells, taken before stem cell transplant. The chain carries TRBV11-2 and TRBJ2-7, with D unclear. The source is a man aged 55-75 years with acute myeloid leukemia. Some clones in this sample may be carry-over from other donors' samples. For the CDR3, the DNA is TGTGCCAGCAGCCCCCCCTCCTACGAGCAGTACTTC. This translates into CASSPPSYEQYF.